This T cell receptor beta chain was identified during a study of T cell responses to AZD1222 COVID-19 vaccine. Germline V gene sequence: CDR1 MNHEY, CDR2 SVGAGI. The CDR3 covers 15 residues. V was shortened by 6 bases and J by 6 bases, with 18 bases between the two germline ends. Assay used: immunoSEQ multiplex PCR; TCRdb lists only in-frame clones, some missing. The profile shows under 130,000 clones, 75% to 90% of them singletons. This receptor was identified in an adult in good health. Sequencing used peripheral blood, obtained on day 0 of AZD1222 vaccination. The V gene is TRBV6-5, the J gene TRBJ2-1; weak D call: TRBD2 (6 bases). The CDR3 here is CASSDGSVPVNEQFF. The CDR3 DNA is TGTGCCAGCAGCGACGGGAGTGTGCCAGTCAATGAGCAGTTCTTC.